These 23 T cell receptor beta chains originate from one sample sequenced in a study of T cell responses to AZD1222 COVID-19 vaccine. Using immunoSEQ multiplex PCR, the repertoire was profiled, and TCRdb retains in-frame clones only, with some absent. The data hold approximately 160,000 clones, with about 90% observed a single time. The material sequenced was peripheral blood, taken on day 0 of AZD1222 vaccination. These receptors came from an adult in good health.

The rearrangement links TRBV15 to TRBJ1-2; D is possibly TRBD1 (5 bases). V lost 1 base and J lost 4, with 7 bases in between. The CDR3 has 13 residues. Looked up from germline, CDR1 is LNHNV and CDR2 is YYDKDF (reference sequence). Here the CDR3 reads CATSRGQGYGYTF. In nucleotides, the CDR3 is TGTGCCACCAGCAGAGGGCAGGGCTATGGCTACACCTTC.

The chain employs TRBV19 and TRBJ2-1; TRBD1 matches at 8 bases. The length of the CDR3 is 16 residues. Trimming cost V 1 base and J 0 bases; bases outside gene matches: 2. Germline loops: CDR1 LNHDA, CDR2 SQIVND (reference sequence). CDR3 nucleotide sequence: TGTGCCAGTAGTATAGCGGGGACAGGCTCCTACAATGAGCAGTTCTTC. Amino acids: CASSIAGTGSYNEQFF.

This chain links TRBV10-2 with TRBJ2-1; D is possibly TRBD2 (6 bases). Deletions cut 8 bases from V and 9 bases from J, with 17 bases between. CDR1 is WSHSY and CDR2 is SAAADI in the germline V gene. CDR3 length equals 13 residues. The CDR3 nucleotides read TGCGCCAGCCTCCGGGAGATCGTAGGTGAGCAGTTCTTC. Amino acids: CASLREIVGEQFF.

The rearrangement links TRBV5-4 to TRBJ1-3; D possibly corresponds to TRBD1 (6 bases). Per germline, CDR1 SGHNT and CDR2 YYREEE (reference sequence). V lost 4 bases, J lost 4 bases, and 12 bases lay in between. The length of the CDR3 is 14 residues. The CDR3 loop reads CASSARGSGNTIYF. The CDR3, as DNA: TGTGCCAGCAGCGCCAGGGGATCAGGAAACACCATATATTTT.

The chain couples TRBV7-2 to TRBJ2-1; D ambiguous. Trimming took 4 bases from V and 6 from J, leaving 10 bases between them. The germline V gene encodes CDR1 SGHTA and CDR2 FQGNSA. This CDR3 spans 13 amino acids. The CDR3 nucleotides read TGTGCCAGCAGCTCCCACCCCCCCAATGAGCAGTTCTTC. Translating it yields CASSSHPPNEQFF.

The chain recombines TRBV20-1 with TRBJ2-1; D might be TRBD2 (6 bases). Germline-derived CDR1 and CDR2 are DFQATT and SNEGSKA (reference sequence). V gave up 3 bases and J gave up 15 bases, with 15 bases separating them. The CDR3 runs 11 residues. Here the CDR3 DNA reads TGCAGTGCTAGGTACGGGAGCTCTTTGTTCTTC. Amino acids: CSARYGSSLFF.

The chain uses TRBV4-2 and TRBJ2-7, with 10 positions matching TRBD2. Looked up from germline, CDR1 is LGHNA and CDR2 is YNFKEQ. This CDR3 is built from 19 residues. Trimming at V came to 0 bases and at J to 2 bases, leaving 13 bases not matched to a gene. The CDR3 nucleotides are TGTGCCAGCAGCCAAGATCGGGCTAGCGGGAGCGACTGGACCTACGAGCAGTACTTC. Its protein product is CASSQDRASGSDWTYEQYF.

This chain joins TRBV24-1 and TRBJ1-2; D is uncertain. V shed 4 bases and J shed 7 bases, with 9 bases lying between them. CDR3 size: 12 residues. Germline V gene data show CDR1 as KGHDR and CDR2 as SFDVKD. CDR3 sequence reads: CATSDSGRGYTF. CDR3 DNA: TGTGCCACCAGTGACTCCGGACGTGGCTACACCTTC.

V is TRBV6-5 and J is TRBJ1-4; 7 nucleotides match TRBD1. The CDR3 is made up of 15 amino acids. In germline, CDR1 is MNHEY, CDR2 SVGAGI. Losses at the gene ends were 7 bases for V and 7 bases for J; bases not matched to a gene: 12. CDR3 loop: CASKNDGTASEKLFF. The CDR3 bases are TGTGCCAGCAAAAATGACGGGACAGCCTCTGAAAAACTGTTTTTT.

This clone was counted a few times. The gene calls are TRBV13 and TRBJ1-1, with D possibly matching TRBD1 (5 bases). The CDR3 length is 14 residues. Germline lookup yields CDR1 PRHDT and CDR2 FYEKMQ (reference sequence). With 3 bases removed from V and 0 bases from J, the gap between germline ends came to 8 bases. The CDR3 DNA reads as TGTGCCAGCAGCTTTCGGGGCATGAACACTGAAGCTTTCTTT. It yields the protein CASSFRGMNTEAFF.

The rearrangement links TRBV11-2 to TRBJ2-4, with 11 bases lining up with TRBD1. CDR1 is SGHAT, CDR2 FQNNGV, per germline. The V segment lost 6 bases and the J segment 12 bases; nucleotides outside the gene matches: 10. The CDR3 length is 14 residues. The CDR3 spells CASSNGTGGHTQYF. Written as DNA, the CDR3 is TGTGCCAGCAGTAACGGGACAGGGGGACACACTCAGTACTTC.

The genes are TRBV21-1 and TRBJ2-1. TRBV21-1 is listed as a pseudogene. There are 20 residues in the CDR3. CDR3 DNA sequence: TGTGCCAGCAGCCAAGGAGAGCGGCCGGGGCAGCAACGCACCTACAATGAGCAGTTCTTC. Protein sequence: CASSQGERPGQQRTYNEQFF.

The genes are TRBV11-2 and TRBJ2-1; the match to TRBD2 covers 11 bases. The CDR3 runs to 15 residues. Germline loops: CDR1 SGHAT, CDR2 FQNNGV. Germline trimming cut 5 bases from V and 9 bases from J; bases unmatched to any gene: 9. This chain's CDR3 is CASSLIISGRGEQFF. In nucleotides, the CDR3 is TGTGCCAGCAGCCTAATAATTAGCGGGAGGGGTGAGCAGTTCTTC.

This chain links TRBV19 with TRBJ2-2, with TRBD1 matching over 12 bases. Germline V gives CDR1 LNHDA, CDR2 SQIVND (reference sequence). Germline trimming cut 7 bases from V and 3 bases from J; bases unmatched to any gene: 6. The CDR3 loop spans 16 amino acids. The CDR3, as DNA: TGTGCCAGTAACCGGGACAGGGGGCCGGACACCGGGGAGCTGTTTTTT. Encoded protein: CASNRDRGPDTGELFF.

The V gene is TRBV5-1, the J gene TRBJ1-5, with D unresolved. This CDR3 has 13 residues. Germline values: CDR1 SGHRS, CDR2 YFSETQ. V was clipped by 1 base and J by 2 bases, with 4 bases between them. This chain's CDR3 is CASSLRGNQPQHF. The CDR3 coding sequence is TGCGCCAGCAGCTTGAGGGGCAATCAGCCCCAGCATTTT.

The chain joins TRBV6-5 to TRBJ2-7, with 9 bases identical to TRBD1. V gave up 8 bases and J gave up 5 bases; unmatched junction bases: 4. In germline, CDR1 is MNHEY, CDR2 SVGAGI. The CDR3 runs to 12 residues. CDR3 coding DNA: TGTGCCAGCGGGACAGGGTGGGACGAGCAGTACTTC. Residues: CASGTGWDEQYF.

The rearrangement joins TRBV18 to TRBJ1-5; D is unresolved. The CDR3 is 19 residues long. Between the trimmed V and J ends, which lost 1 base and 0 bases, there was a span of 19 bases. CDR1 and CDR2 from the germline V gene are KGHSH and LQKENI. CDR3 region: CASSPRAEASRYSNQPQHF. In nucleotides, the CDR3 is TGTGCCAGCTCACCACGGGCCGAGGCATCCCGATATAGCAATCAGCCCCAGCATTTT.

V and J are TRBV5-1 and TRBJ2-1; D remains unclear. This CDR3 region has 14 residues. V lost 1 base and J 2 bases, leaving 7 bases between the germline ends. Germline values: CDR1 SGHRS, CDR2 YFSETQ. As DNA, the CDR3 is TGCGCCAGCAGCTTGCCCGGAACCTACAATGAGCAGTTCTTC. This sequence encodes CASSLPGTYNEQFF. Using reference TRBV5-1 and TRBJ2-1 for the parts outside the CDR3, the full variable domain is KAGVTQTPRYLIKTRGQQVTLSCSPISGHRSVSWYQQTPGQGLQFLFEYFSETQRNKGNFPGRFSGRQFSNSRSEMNVSTLELGDSALYLCASSLPGTYNEQFFGPGTRLTVL.

This chain connects TRBV6-5 to TRBJ2-7, with unresolved D. Germline assignment: CDR1 MNHEY and CDR2 SVGAGI. The CDR3 is 12 amino acids. The V end lost 2 bases, the J end lost 3 bases, and 5 bases lay between the germline ends. For the CDR3, the DNA is TGTGCCAGCAGTTACGGCAACTACGAGCAGTACTTC. Its translation is CASSYGNYEQYF.

This chain connects TRBV6-5 to TRBJ1-1; TRBD1 aligns across 8 bases. Germline loops: CDR1 MNHEY, CDR2 SVGAGI. The V gene end was trimmed by 4 bases and the J gene end by 4 bases; junction bases not matched to a gene: 11. The CDR3 is 16 amino acids. CDR3 coding DNA: TGTGCCAGCAGTTTCCAGACAGGGGCGATGGGCACTGAAGCTTTCTTT. Amino acids: CASSFQTGAMGTEAFF.

CDR3 sequence (DNA): TGTGCCAGTAGTGAGCCTCCAAATTCACCCCTCCACTTT. This encodes CASSEPPNSPLHF. The rearrangement links TRBV19 to TRBJ1-6; D is ambiguous. The CDR3 consists of 13 residues. V dropped 5 bases and J dropped 7 bases, with 9 bases sitting between them. Germline assignment: CDR1 LNHDA and CDR2 SQIVND (reference sequence).

The CDR3 reads CASSMAQNTEAFF. DNA for the CDR3: TGTGCCAGTAGTATGGCACAAAACACTGAAGCTTTCTTT. The chain has TRBV19 and TRBJ1-1; the D is unclear. Trimming left V 3 bases short and J 2 bases short, with 7 bases between. Per germline, CDR1 LNHDA and CDR2 SQIVND (reference sequence). CDR3 length: 13 residues.

The chain employs TRBV27 and TRBJ2-7; no clear D. CDR3 length equals 12 residues. Looked up from germline, CDR1 is MNHEY and CDR2 is SMNVEV (reference sequence). V was clipped by 4 bases and J by 3 bases, with 7 bases between them. The CDR3 loop reads CASSSGIYEQYF. DNA of the CDR3: TGTGCCAGCAGTTCAGGTATCTACGAGCAGTACTTC.